This T cell receptor beta chain is from a study of regulatory T cells in long-lasting Graves disease. The CDR3 spans 16 residues. Germline CDR1 LNHDA, CDR2 SQIVND (reference sequence). Trimming at V came to 5 bases and at J to 0 bases, leaving 5 bases not matched to a gene. Arm-PCR of CDR3 regions with iRepertoire HTBI primers generated TCR beta libraries. In TCRdb, the multiplex PCR reads were re-called with MiXCR into one record per CDR3 protein. The sample has 520,000 or so distinct CDR3 sequences, 12% seen once. The time point denotes: newly diagnosed GD, antithyroid drugs for less than 3 months. PBMC-extracted RNA yielded the TCR library. These records were also assigned to another study, of T cells in Graves' hyperthyroidism and ophthalmopathy.

This chain links TRBV19 with TRBJ2-1; 9 bases map to TRBD2. The origin of this receptor is a woman aged 25 to 45 with Graves disease. Material: peripheral blood mononuclear cells (PBMCs), obtained at new diagnosis, from a patient treated with antithyroid drugs. The CDR3 here is CASSLSGRHSYNEQFF. The CDR3 DNA reads as TGTGCCAGTAGTCTAAGCGGGAGGCACTCCTACAATGAGCAGTTCTTC.